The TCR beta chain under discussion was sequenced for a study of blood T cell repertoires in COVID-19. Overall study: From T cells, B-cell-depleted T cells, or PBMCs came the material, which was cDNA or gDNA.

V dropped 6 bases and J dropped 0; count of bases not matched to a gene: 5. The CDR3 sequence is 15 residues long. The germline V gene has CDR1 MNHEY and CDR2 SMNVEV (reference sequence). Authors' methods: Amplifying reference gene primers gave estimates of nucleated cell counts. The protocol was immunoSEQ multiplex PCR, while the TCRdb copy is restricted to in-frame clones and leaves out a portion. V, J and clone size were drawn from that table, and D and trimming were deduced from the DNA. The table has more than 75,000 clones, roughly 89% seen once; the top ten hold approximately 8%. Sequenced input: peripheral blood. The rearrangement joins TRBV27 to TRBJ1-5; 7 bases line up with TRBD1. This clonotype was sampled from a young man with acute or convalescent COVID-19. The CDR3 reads CASRGTDYSNQPQHF. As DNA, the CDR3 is TGTGCCAGCAGGGGGACAGATTATAGCAATCAGCCCCAGCATTTT.